This T cell receptor (beta chain) was captured by sequencing in a study of blood T cell repertoires in COVID-19. The wider study: Nucleic acid was either cDNA or gDNA, and it came from T cells, B-cell-depleted T cells, or PBMCs.

The germline CDR1 and CDR2 sequences are SGHDT and YYEEEE. The CDR3 covers 13 residues. The V and J ends lost 4 bases and 3 bases, in that order; junction bases with no gene match: 2. Some clones are missing from TCRdb's copy, which holds only in-frame ones; the method was immunoSEQ multiplex PCR. The repertoire holds approximately 120,000 clones, with over 60% as singletons. Material for sequencing was peripheral blood. This sequence joins TRBV5-6 and TRBJ1-2; 8 bases line up with TRBD1. This receptor was obtained from a human donor in a cohort sampled during active or convalescent COVID-19. Here the CDR3 DNA reads TGTGCCAGCAGCCGACAGGGGTACTATGGCTACACCTTC. Its protein product is CASSRQGYYGYTF.